The 19 T cell receptor beta chains presented below share a single source sample, sequenced in a study of T cell repertoires in cytomegalovirus infection (dated by TCRdb to the late 2010s). Sequencing took place on an Illumina HiSeq 1500. The public reads were reanalyzed by TCRdb: fastp trimming at Q25, MiXCR alignment, in-frame beta chains only. Records with the same CDR3 protein are collapsed into one entry carrying the most frequent genes and DNA. The sample table holds around 100,000 distinct CDR3 sequences, of which approximately 15% were seen once. The ten largest clones represent less than 10% of the sample. Sequences were obtained from PBMCs. Receptor source: a human donor in good health (CMV status not recorded). Some clones in this sample may be carry-over from other donors' samples.

The J gene is TRBJ1-1, the V gene TRBV20-1; no definite D call. The CDR3 contains 12 residues. CDR1 and CDR2 from the germline V gene are DFQATT and SNEGSKA (reference sequence). Trimming took 2 bases from V and 5 from J, leaving 9 bases between them. In DNA form, the CDR3 reads TGCAGTGCTAGATCGGGGTTTACTGAAGCTTTCTTT. It yields the protein CSARSGFTEAFF.

This clonotype was seen ten or more times. The J gene is TRBJ1-5, the V gene TRBV29-1, with TRBD1 matching over 7 bases. Trimming took 7 bases from V and 7 from J; bases not matched to a gene: 10. The V gene's germline CDR1 is SQVTM and CDR2 ANQGSEA. CDR3 length: 13 amino acids. The CDR3 reads CSARTGRDQPQHF. DNA of the CDR3: TGCAGCGCCCGGACAGGCCGGGACCAGCCCCAGCATTTT.

This clonotype occurred many times. V is TRBV11-2 and J is TRBJ2-5; D possibly corresponds to TRBD2 (6 bases). V was shortened by 5 bases and J by 2 bases, with 15 bases between the two germline ends. CDR3 length: 15 residues. The V gene's germline CDR1 is SGHAT and CDR2 FQNNGV. The CDR3: CASSPLGGEQETQYF. CDR3 sequence (DNA): TGTGCCAGCAGCCCCCTTGGCGGGGAACAAGAGACCCAGTACTTC.

In nucleotides, the CDR3 is TGCAGGGATGCGGGCGCCGGAACTGGAAACACCATATATTTT. Protein sequence: CRDAGAGTGNTIYF. The V and J genes are TRBV20-1 and TRBJ1-3, with D uncertain. CDR3 size: 14 residues. Germline CDR1 and CDR2: DFQATT and SNEGSKA (reference sequence).

This clonotype occurred many times. This rearrangement joins TRBV7-2 to TRBJ2-7; the match to TRBD1 covers 8 bases. V shed 6 bases, J shed 5 bases, and the junction held 9 bases outside the gene matches. CDR3 length equals 14 residues. CDR1 and CDR2 (germline): SGHTA, FQGNSA. The CDR3 sequence: CASRPRDRGNEQYF. As DNA, the CDR3 is TGTGCCAGCAGGCCCAGAGACAGGGGAAACGAGCAGTACTTC.

This clonotype was recorded many times. The CDR3 DNA reads as TGTGCCAGCAGTAAGGGGGGGAAAAGCTCCTACAATGAGCAGTTCTTC. It translates to CASSKGGKSSYNEQFF. The genes are TRBV7-9 and TRBJ2-1, with a tentative D call TRBD2 (7 bases). Deletions cut 6 bases from V and 0 bases from J, with 15 bases between. The CDR3 totals 16 residues. Germline-derived CDR1 and CDR2 are SEHNR and FQNEAQ (reference sequence).

This clonotype occurred a few times. The chain links TRBV7-3 to TRBJ2-3, with a possible D match to TRBD2 (6 bases). V lost 5 bases and J 2 bases, leaving 11 bases between the germline ends. CDR3 length: 14 residues. Germline CDR1 SGHTA, CDR2 FQGTGA. CDR3 DNA sequence: TGTGCCAGCAGCCCTCAGCGGGCCACAGATACGCAGTATTTT. It yields the protein CASSPQRATDTQYF.

The J gene is TRBJ2-6, the V gene TRBV12-3 or TRBV12-4, with D possibly being TRBD1 or TRBD2 (5 bases each). V lost 3 bases and J lost 2, with 8 bases in between. This CDR3 has 15 amino acids. For the CDR3, the DNA is TGTGCCAGCAGTTTCGAGGGGCCTGGGGCCAACGTCCTGACTTTC. This gives the protein CASSFEGPGANVLTF.

This clonotype has ten or more counts. The genes are TRBV7-2 and TRBJ2-5, with 8 bases aligning to TRBD2. Germline V gives CDR1 SGHTA, CDR2 FQGNSA. The CDR3 contains 17 residues. V lost 4 bases, J lost 2 bases, and 12 bases stayed unmatched. CDR3 DNA sequence: TGTGCCAGCAGCTCCCGACCCAGCGGGGGTTCACAAGAGACCCAGTACTTC. The encoded protein is CASSSRPSGGSQETQYF.

The V call is TRBV6-2 or TRBV6-3, the J call TRBJ2-7, with a weak D call TRBD2 (6 bases). Germline CDR1 and CDR2: MNHEY and SVGEGT. The V end lost 0 bases, the J end lost 3 bases, and 12 bases lay between the germline ends. The CDR3 length is 15 residues. CDR3: CASSYSGLNFYEQYF. The CDR3 DNA reads TGTGCCAGCAGTTACTCGGGACTGAACTTCTACGAGCAGTACTTC.

A few counts support this clonotype. The chain is built from TRBV19 and TRBJ1-6; weak D call: TRBD1 (6 bases). V shed 0 bases and J shed 3 bases, with 15 bases lying between them. CDR1 and CDR2 from the germline V gene are LNHDA and SQIVND (reference sequence). The CDR3 has 18 residues. In DNA, the CDR3 is TGTGCCAGTAGTATAGATGCAGGGGCGCGGAACTATAATTCACCCCTCCACTTT. The encoded protein is CASSIDAGARNYNSPLHF.

V and J are TRBV7-2 and TRBJ1-5; D remains ambiguous. V was clipped by 4 bases and J by 3 bases, with 7 bases between them. There are 13 residues in the CDR3. The germline gives CDR1 SGHTA, CDR2 FQGNSA. The chain's CDR3 is CASSSGLNQPQHF. The CDR3 bases are TGTGCCAGCAGCTCCGGACTCAATCAGCCCCAGCATTTT. Variable domain in full (rest from reference TRBV7-2 and TRBJ1-5): GAGVSQSPSNKVTEKGKDVELRCDPISGHTALYWYRQSLGQGLEFLIYFQGNSAPDKSGLPSDRFSAERTGGSVSTLTIQRTQQEDSAVYLCASSSGLNQPQHFGDGTRLSIL.

As for this clonotype: Just one base apart from a much larger clone, this may be a read error. This chain uses TRBV7-8 with TRBJ1-5; a possible D gene is TRBD1 (6 bases). Per the germline V gene, CDR1 is SGHVS and CDR2 is FQNEAQ. CDR3 length: 11 amino acids. Trimming removed 11 bases from V and 8 bases from J, with 13 bases in between. This chain's CDR3 is CAHRARKPQHF. The CDR3 DNA is TGTGCCCACAGGGCAAGGAAGCCCCAGCATTTT.

The CDR3 reads CASSLPGGGLREKLFF. CDR3 in DNA: TGTGCCAGCAGTTTGCCCGGCGGAGGGCTACGAGAAAAACTGTTTTTT. The V gene is TRBV28, the J gene TRBJ1-4; the D is unclear. The V gene lost 3 bases and the J gene lost 8 bases, with 19 bases spanning the gap. The CDR3 contains 16 residues. Germline assignment: CDR1 MDHEN and CDR2 SYDVKM.

The chain joins TRBV5-1 to TRBJ1-1; 9 nucleotides line up with TRBD1. In germline, CDR1 is SGHRS, CDR2 YFSETQ. V shed 7 bases, J shed 5 bases, and the junction held 9 bases outside the gene matches. This CDR3 is 14 amino acids long. CDR3 loop: CASDLGQGRTEAFF. The CDR3 DNA follows: TGCGCCAGCGACTTAGGACAGGGGAGGACTGAAGCTTTCTTT.

This clonotype was seen at least ten times. The CDR3 protein is CASSRRTSGAYSSSYNEQFF. The CDR3 DNA follows: TGTGCCAGCAGTCGCCGCACTAGCGGGGCCTACTCGAGCTCCTACAATGAGCAGTTCTTC. V and J are TRBV27 and TRBJ2-1; 10 bases are shared with TRBD2. CDR1 and CDR2 from the germline V gene are MNHEY and SMNVEV (reference sequence). This CDR3 has 20 amino acids. The V and J ends lost 5 bases and 0 bases, in that order; junction bases with no gene match: 16.

This clonotype has only a few counts. This sequence joins TRBV20-1 and TRBJ1-3; tentative D call: TRBD1 (6 bases). Looked up from germline, CDR1 is DFQATT and CDR2 is SNEGSKA (reference sequence). The CDR3 runs to 15 residues. The ends were cut back, 3 bases at V and 4 bases at J, with 16 bases in the middle. The CDR3: CSARRQGFGGNTIYF. CDR3 nucleotide sequence: TGCAGTGCTAGGCGGCAGGGGTTCGGAGGAAACACCATATATTTT.

This clonotype is classed as medium-sized. This chain uses TRBV7-2 with TRBJ1-1; no reliable D call. V gave up 5 bases and J gave up 4 bases, with 11 bases separating them. The CDR3 has 13 amino acids. Germline V gene lookup returns CDR1 SGHTA and CDR2 FQGNSA. The CDR3 DNA is TGTGCCAGCAGCCTGGATCTCGGCACTGAAGCTTTCTTT. This codes for CASSLDLGTEAFF.

About this clonotype: A much larger clone lies one base from this, so it may be a read error. The CDR3 does not end in the conserved phenylalanine or tryptophan, so this is likely a read error. The chain is built from TRBV7-4 and TRBJ2-3; 7 bases are a match to TRBD1. CDR3 length: 15 residues. The V gene end was trimmed by 0 bases and the J gene end by 4 bases; junction bases not matched to a gene: 4. Germline-derived CDR1 and CDR2 are SGHVT and SQSDAQ. The CDR3 here is CASSLAMTGPDTQYS. The CDR3 DNA reads as TGTGCCAGCAGCTTAGCGATGACAGGGCCAGATACGCAGTATTCT.